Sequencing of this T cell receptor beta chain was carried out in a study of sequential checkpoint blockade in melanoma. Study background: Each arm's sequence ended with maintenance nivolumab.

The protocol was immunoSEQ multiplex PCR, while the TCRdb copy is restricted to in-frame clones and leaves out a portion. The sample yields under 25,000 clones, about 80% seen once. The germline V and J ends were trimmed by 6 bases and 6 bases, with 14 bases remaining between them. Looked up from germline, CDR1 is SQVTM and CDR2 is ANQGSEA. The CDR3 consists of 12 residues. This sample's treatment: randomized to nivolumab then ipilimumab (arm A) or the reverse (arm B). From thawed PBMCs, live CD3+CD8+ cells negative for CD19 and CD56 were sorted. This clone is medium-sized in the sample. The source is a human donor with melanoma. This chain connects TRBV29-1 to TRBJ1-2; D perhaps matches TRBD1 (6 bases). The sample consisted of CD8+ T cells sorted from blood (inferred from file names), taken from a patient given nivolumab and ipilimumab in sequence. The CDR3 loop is CSVFGGHDGYTF. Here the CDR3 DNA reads TGCAGCGTGTTCGGGGGGCATGATGGCTACACCTTC.